Presented here are 21 T cell receptor beta chains from one specimen sequenced in a study of Ad26.COV2.S vaccination and SARS-CoV-2 variants. Libraries were prepared by immunoSEQ multiplex PCR; TCRdb keeps only in-frame clonotypes and omits some of them. The repertoire holds about 680,000 clones, around 92% seen once, with approximately 1.5% in the top ten. Treatment noted: around 19 received Ad26.COV2.S at low or high dose, single or two shots; roughly five received placebo; per-sample allocation not given. Samples came from day 63 after the first vaccine or placebo injection. The sequences come from peripheral blood, collected in a trial of Ad26.COV2.S vaccine versus placebo. These receptor sequences come from a person aged 18 to 59 who received the Ad26.COV2.S COVID-19 vaccine or a placebo.

This chain joins TRBV30 and TRBJ2-3, with TRBD1 matching over 12 bases. Germline V CDR1 and CDR2: GTSNPN, SVGIG (reference sequence). This CDR3 has 14 residues. Losses at the gene ends were 3 bases for V and 11 bases for J; bases not matched to a gene: 9. The CDR3 reads CAWSTGTGGERQYF. The CDR3 DNA sequence: TGTGCCTGGAGCACCGGGACAGGGGGCGAGAGGCAGTATTTT. Full variable domain (missing parts from reference TRBV30 and TRBJ2-3): SQTIHQWPATLVQPVGSPLSLECTVEGTSNPNLYWYRQAAGRGLQLLFYSVGIGQISSEVPQNLSASRPQDRQFILSSKKLLLSDSGFYLCAWSTGTGGERQYFGPGTRLTVL.

This rearrangement joins TRBV3-1 (or the pseudogene TRBV3-2) to TRBJ2-1; D is possibly TRBD2 (5 bases). The V gene lost 1 base and the J gene lost 12 bases, with 13 bases spanning the gap. The CDR3 has 13 residues. Germline CDR1 LGHDT, CDR2 YNNKEL (reference sequence). The CDR3 region has the DNA TGTGCCAGCAGCCAAGGTCGAGGGAGCCTGCAGTTCTTC. Protein product: CASSQGRGSLQFF.

This rearrangement joins TRBV29-1 to TRBJ1-2; no definite D call. Germline V gene lookup returns CDR1 SQVTM and CDR2 ANQGSEA. The V gene lost 6 bases and the J gene lost 2 bases, with 16 bases spanning the gap. The CDR3 has 14 amino acids. The DNA of the CDR3 is TGCAGCGTAGACCCCCCCCCAGTGAACTATGGCTACACCTTC. Protein product: CSVDPPPVNYGYTF.

This rearrangement joins TRBV27 to TRBJ2-3; 12 nucleotides agree with TRBD1. V lost 2 bases, J lost 0 bases, and 6 bases stayed unmatched. Germline lookup yields CDR1 MNHEY and CDR2 SMNVEV (reference sequence). The CDR3 sequence is 18 residues long. As DNA, the CDR3 is TGTGCCAGCAGTTTACTGGGACAGGGGGCTTTTAGCACAGATACGCAGTATTTT. It codes for CASSLLGQGAFSTDTQYF.

The chain combines TRBV27 with TRBJ1-1; 9 bases agree with TRBD1. The CDR3 spans 16 residues. The trim removed 1 base at V and 5 bases at J, leaving 8 bases unmatched. Germline V lookup: CDR1 MNHEY, CDR2 SMNVEV (reference sequence). CDR3 sequence reads: CASSLWGTGSGTEAFF. The CDR3 region has the DNA TGTGCCAGCAGTTTATGGGGGACAGGGTCAGGGACTGAAGCTTTCTTT.

The rearrangement uses TRBV6-2 or TRBV6-3 and TRBJ1-1, with no clear D. Germline CDR1 reads MNHEY; CDR2 reads SVGEGT. V lost 5 bases to trimming and J lost 1 base, with 8 bases between them. The CDR3 is 13 residues long. CDR3 region: CASSIGRNTEAFF. The CDR3 DNA sequence: TGTGCCAGCAGTATCGGACGGAACACTGAAGCTTTCTTT.

The V gene is TRBV7-2, the J gene TRBJ2-5, with 7 positions matching TRBD1. Germline trimming cut 2 bases from V and 2 bases from J; bases unmatched to any gene: 2. Germline-derived CDR1 and CDR2 are SGHTA and FQGNSA. The CDR3 totals 14 residues. The CDR3 loop is CASSLSRGQETQYF. For the CDR3, the DNA is TGTGCCAGCAGCTTAAGCAGGGGGCAAGAGACCCAGTACTTC.

The chain carries TRBV2 and TRBJ1-2, with D tentatively TRBD1 (6 bases). V lost 9 bases, J lost 4 bases, and 18 bases lay in between. In germline, CDR1 is SNHLY, CDR2 FYNNEI. The length of the CDR3 is 14 residues. CDR3 loop: CARSGTRSFYGYTF. CDR3 sequence (DNA): TGTGCCAGATCCGGGACAAGGAGTTTCTATGGCTACACCTTC.

The chain recombines TRBV27 with TRBJ2-7; the D gene is possibly TRBD2 (5 bases). Germline V gene sequence: CDR1 MNHEY, CDR2 SMNVEV (reference sequence). The CDR3 contains 15 residues. Trimming pared 8 bases from V and 0 bases from J, leaving 17 bases between. The CDR3 coding sequence is TGTGCCAGCCGCGGTTTGTCGGGGAGCTCCTACGAGCAGTACTTC. Its translation: CASRGLSGSSYEQYF.

This rearrangement joins TRBV4-3 to TRBJ2-7; 10 bases match TRBD2. Germline V gene sequence: CDR1 LGHNA, CDR2 YSLEER. The CDR3 has 17 residues. V lost 3 bases, J lost 2 bases, and 10 bases stayed unmatched. CDR3 sequence reads: CASSQHLLAGAPYEQYF. CDR3 sequence (DNA): TGCGCCAGCAGCCAGCACCTCCTAGCGGGGGCCCCCTACGAGCAGTACTTC.

V and J are TRBV5-1 and TRBJ2-1; 7 bases line up with TRBD2. Germline V gene lookup returns CDR1 SGHRS and CDR2 YFSETQ. This CDR3 region has 18 residues. Losses at the gene ends were 0 bases for V and 1 base for J; bases not matched to a gene: 10. The CDR3 region is CASSLEPLARVSYNEQFF. The CDR3 DNA reads as TGCGCCAGCAGCTTGGAACCACTAGCGAGGGTTTCCTACAATGAGCAGTTCTTC.

The chain uses TRBV5-1 and TRBJ2-7, with 12 bases matching TRBD2. V lost 2 bases, J lost 1 base, and 4 bases stayed unmatched. The CDR3 length is 16 residues. Germline loops: CDR1 SGHRS, CDR2 YFSETQ. The CDR3 DNA follows: TGCGCCAGCAGCTTAACACTAGCGGGAGGTTCCTACGAGCAGTACTTC. Amino acids: CASSLTLAGGSYEQYF.

This chain links TRBV19 with TRBJ2-7; TRBD1 or TRBD2 may be the D gene (5 bases each). The V and J ends lost 6 bases and 0 bases respectively, with 12 bases between them. Germline V CDR1 and CDR2: LNHDA, SQIVND (reference sequence). CDR3 length: 14 amino acids. Written as DNA, the CDR3 is TGTGCCAGTAGCCCCTCGGGGACCTCCTACGAGCAGTACTTC. As protein: CASSPSGTSYEQYF. Based on the CDR3 plus reference TRBV19 and TRBJ2-7, the full variable domain is DGGITQSPKYLFRKEGQNVTLSCEQNLNHDAMYWYRQDPGQGLRLIYYSQIVNDFQKGDIAEGYSVSREKKESFPLTVTSAQKNPTAFYLCASSPSGTSYEQYFGPGTRLTVT.

This chain joins TRBV5-1 and TRBJ1-2; D not certain. The CDR3 extends over 14 amino acids. CDR1 is SGHRS, CDR2 YFSETQ, per germline. V was cut by 0 bases and J by 10 bases, with 16 bases left in between. The CDR3 protein is CASSLAGTVGFYTF. The CDR3 nucleotides read TGCGCCAGCAGCTTGGCCGGAACAGTCGGCTTCTACACCTTC.

The chain uses TRBV19 and TRBJ1-5; 7 bases match TRBD1. Germline V lookup: CDR1 LNHDA, CDR2 SQIVND (reference sequence). The CDR3 loop spans 15 amino acids. V shed 0 bases, J shed 4 bases, and the junction held 3 bases outside the gene matches. Here the CDR3 reads CASSIDGTANQPQHF. As DNA, the CDR3 is TGTGCCAGTAGTATAGATGGGACAGCGAATCAGCCCCAGCATTTT. The entire variable domain, with the rest obtained from reference TRBV19 and TRBJ1-5, is as follows: DGGITQSPKYLFRKEGQNVTLSCEQNLNHDAMYWYRQDPGQGLRLIYYSQIVNDFQKGDIAEGYSVSREKKESFPLTVTSAQKNPTAFYLCASSIDGTANQPQHFGDGTRLSIL.

With regard to this clone: This same CDR3 is encoded by further DNA sequences in the sample. The chain couples TRBV29-1 to TRBJ2-7, with D unclear. CDR3 length equals 11 residues. The germline V gene has CDR1 SQVTM and CDR2 ANQGSEA. V was shortened by 6 bases and J by 2 bases, with 8 bases between the two germline ends. The CDR3 coding sequence is TGCAGCGTAACCTCGGCCTACGAGCAGTACTTC. The encoded protein is CSVTSAYEQYF.

The chain employs TRBV19 and TRBJ2-2; TRBD2 matches 9 bases. There are 16 residues in the CDR3. V gave up 5 bases and J gave up 3 bases; unmatched junction bases: 7. Germline V lookup: CDR1 LNHDA, CDR2 SQIVND (reference sequence). This CDR3 is CASSRASGVDTGELFF. Written as DNA, the CDR3 is TGTGCCAGTAGTCGGGCTAGCGGGGTCGACACCGGGGAGCTGTTTTTT.

The V and J genes are TRBV6-6 and TRBJ1-5; 7 bases agree with TRBD1. CDR3 length equals 15 residues. V shed 7 bases, J shed 0 bases, and the junction held 6 bases outside the gene matches. The germline gives CDR1 MNHNY, CDR2 SVGAGI (reference sequence). The CDR3 DNA reads as TGTGCCAGCACCAAGGGACAGTATAGCAATCAGCCCCAGCATTTT. Amino acids: CASTKGQYSNQPQHF.

This chain uses TRBV6-5 with TRBJ1-1; D is undetermined. There are 13 residues in the CDR3. Per germline, CDR1 MNHEY and CDR2 SVGAGI. V was trimmed by 0 bases and J by 2 bases, leaving 4 bases between them. The CDR3 DNA is TGTGCCAGCAGTTACTCGTTTAACACTGAAGCTTTCTTT. As protein: CASSYSFNTEAFF.

This clone was detected once. V is TRBV27 and J is TRBJ1-1; D is uncertain. This CDR3 region has 15 residues. Trimming stripped 5 bases from V and 1 base from J, with 14 bases between. The germline CDR1 and CDR2 sequences are MNHEY and SMNVEV (reference sequence). In DNA form, the CDR3 reads TGTGCCAGCAGTGACCCCCGAAGAAGGAACACTGAAGCTTTCTTT. Translation: CASSDPRRRNTEAFF.

The rearrangement links TRBV11-3 to TRBJ2-1; D gene uncertain. Germline V CDR1 and CDR2: SGHNT, YENEEA. The CDR3 extends over 15 amino acids. Deletions cut 5 bases from V and 0 bases from J, with 11 bases between. This CDR3 is CASSKDTSSYNEQFF. The CDR3 region has the DNA TGTGCCAGCAGCAAAGACACGAGCTCCTACAATGAGCAGTTCTTC.